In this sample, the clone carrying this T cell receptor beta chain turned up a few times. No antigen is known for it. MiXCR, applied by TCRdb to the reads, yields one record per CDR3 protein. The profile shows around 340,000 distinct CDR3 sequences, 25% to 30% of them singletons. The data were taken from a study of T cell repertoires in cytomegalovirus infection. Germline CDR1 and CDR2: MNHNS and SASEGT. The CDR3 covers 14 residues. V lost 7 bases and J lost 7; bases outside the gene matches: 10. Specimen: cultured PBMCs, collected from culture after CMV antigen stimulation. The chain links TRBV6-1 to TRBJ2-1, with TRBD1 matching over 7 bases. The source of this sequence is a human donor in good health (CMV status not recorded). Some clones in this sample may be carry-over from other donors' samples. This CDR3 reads CASMTDRVGNEQFF. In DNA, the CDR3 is TGTGCCAGCATGACCGACAGGGTAGGGAATGAGCAGTTCTTC.